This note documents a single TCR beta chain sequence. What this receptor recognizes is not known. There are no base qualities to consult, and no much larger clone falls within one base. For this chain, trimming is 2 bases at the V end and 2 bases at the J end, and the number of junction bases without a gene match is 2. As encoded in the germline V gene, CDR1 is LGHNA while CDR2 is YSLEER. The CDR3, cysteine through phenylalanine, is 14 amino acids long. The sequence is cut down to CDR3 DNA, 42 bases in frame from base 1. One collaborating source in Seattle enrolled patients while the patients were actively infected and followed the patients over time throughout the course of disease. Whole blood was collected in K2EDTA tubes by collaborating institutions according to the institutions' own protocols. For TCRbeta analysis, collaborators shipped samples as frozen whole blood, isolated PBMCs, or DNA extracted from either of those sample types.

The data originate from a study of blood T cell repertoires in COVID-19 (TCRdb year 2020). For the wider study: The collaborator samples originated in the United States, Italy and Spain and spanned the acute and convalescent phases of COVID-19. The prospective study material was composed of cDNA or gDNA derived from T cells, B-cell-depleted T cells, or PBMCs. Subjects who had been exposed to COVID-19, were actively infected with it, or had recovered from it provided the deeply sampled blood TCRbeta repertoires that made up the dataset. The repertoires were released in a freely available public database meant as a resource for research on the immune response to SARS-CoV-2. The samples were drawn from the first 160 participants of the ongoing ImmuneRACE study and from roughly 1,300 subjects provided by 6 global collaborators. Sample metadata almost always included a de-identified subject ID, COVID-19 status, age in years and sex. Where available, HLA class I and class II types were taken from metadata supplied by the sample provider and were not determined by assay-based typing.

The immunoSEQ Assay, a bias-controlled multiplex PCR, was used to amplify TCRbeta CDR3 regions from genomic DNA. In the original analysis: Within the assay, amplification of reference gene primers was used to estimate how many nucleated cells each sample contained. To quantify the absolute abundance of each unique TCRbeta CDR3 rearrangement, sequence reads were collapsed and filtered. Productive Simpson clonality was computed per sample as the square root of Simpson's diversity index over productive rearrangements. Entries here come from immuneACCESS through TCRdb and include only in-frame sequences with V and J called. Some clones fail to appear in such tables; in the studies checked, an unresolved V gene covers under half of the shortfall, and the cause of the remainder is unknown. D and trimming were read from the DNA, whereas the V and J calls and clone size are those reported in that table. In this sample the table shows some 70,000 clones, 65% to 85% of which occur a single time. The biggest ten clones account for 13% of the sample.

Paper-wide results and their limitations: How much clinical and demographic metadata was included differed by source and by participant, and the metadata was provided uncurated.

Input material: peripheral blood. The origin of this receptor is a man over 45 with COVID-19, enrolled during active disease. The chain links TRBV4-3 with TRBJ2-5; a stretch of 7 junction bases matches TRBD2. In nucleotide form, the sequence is TGCGCCAGCAGCCAACTAGCGGATCAAGAGACCCAGTACTTC. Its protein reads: CASSQLADQETQYF.